This T cell receptor beta chain was sequenced in a study of blood T cell repertoires in COVID-19 (dated by TCRdb to about 2020). Notes on the research overall: Samples covering the acute and convalescent phases of COVID-19 were provided by collaborators in the United States, Italy and Spain. The repertoires were made available in a free public database intended to serve as a resource for research on the immune response to SARS-CoV-2. The samples were drawn from two sources: the first 160 participants of the ongoing ImmuneRACE study, and 1,200 or so subjects contributed by 6 global collaborators. Where available, HLA class I and class II types were taken from metadata supplied by the sample provider and were not determined by assay-based typing. A de-identified subject ID, COVID-19 status, age in years and sex were almost always included in the sample metadata. Deeply sampled blood TCRbeta repertoires from subjects exposed to, actively infected with, or recovered from COVID-19 were included in the dataset. The material from the prospective study consisted of cDNA or gDNA derived from T cells, B-cell-depleted T cells, or PBMCs.

Taken from cysteine to phenylalanine, the CDR3 has 13 residues. Solely the CDR3 DNA is kept, with 39 bases framed from the first base. From a lookup of the germline V gene (reference sequence), CDR1 and CDR2 are MNHEY and SMNVEV. Trimming takes 4 bases from V and 6 bases from J, and the germline ends sit 12 bases apart. Broad study findings and their caveats: How much clinical and demographic metadata was included differed by source and by participant, and the metadata was provided uncurated.

Each collaborating institution followed its own protocols to collect whole blood in K2EDTA tubes. For TCRbeta analysis, collaborators shipped samples as frozen whole blood, isolated PBMCs, or DNA extracted from either of those sample types. TCRbeta CDR3 regions were amplified from genomic DNA using the immunoSEQ Assay, a bias-controlled multiplex PCR. As for how the authors treated the data: Nucleated cell counts per sample were estimated from amplification of reference gene primers within the assay. To quantify the absolute abundance of each unique TCRbeta CDR3 rearrangement, sequence reads were collapsed and filtered. Productive Simpson clonality was computed per sample as the square root of Simpson's diversity index over productive rearrangements. TCRdb's version of the immuneACCESS table is confined to in-frame rearrangements and falls short of the full clone set. An unresolved V gene accounts for under half of the shortfall where checked; the remainder is of unknown origin. That table supplies the V and J calls and clone size; D and trimming were determined from the DNA. In all, the sample holds about 200,000 clones, and about 91% of those were seen once. The ten largest clones represent more than 0.95% of the sample.

Comment on this clone: Its antigen target is currently unknown. No much larger clone is present one base from it, and per-base qualities are unavailable.

The receptor chain draws on TRBV27 and TRBJ1-1, with an unclear D gene assignment. This sequence originates from a man aged 25 to 45 with acute or convalescent COVID-19. The material sequenced was peripheral blood. The CDR3 loop reads CASSWFKHSEAFF. At the DNA level, the sequence is TGTGCCAGCAGTTGGTTCAAGCATTCTGAAGCTTTCTTT.